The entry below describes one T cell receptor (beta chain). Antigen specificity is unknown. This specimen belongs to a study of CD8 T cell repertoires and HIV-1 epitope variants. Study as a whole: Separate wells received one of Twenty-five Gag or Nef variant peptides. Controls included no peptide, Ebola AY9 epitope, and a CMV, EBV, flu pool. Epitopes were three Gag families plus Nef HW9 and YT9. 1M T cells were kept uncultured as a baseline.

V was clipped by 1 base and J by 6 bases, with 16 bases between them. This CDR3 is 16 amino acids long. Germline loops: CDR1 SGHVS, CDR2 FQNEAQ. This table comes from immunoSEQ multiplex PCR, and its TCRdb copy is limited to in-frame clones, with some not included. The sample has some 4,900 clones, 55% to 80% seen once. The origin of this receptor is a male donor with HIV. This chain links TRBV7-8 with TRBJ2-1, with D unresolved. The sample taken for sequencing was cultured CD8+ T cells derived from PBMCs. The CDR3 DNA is TGTGCCAGCAGCTTAGAGGCGGTAGAATATAGCAATGAGCAGTTCTTC. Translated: CASSLEAVEYSNEQFF.